These 8 T cell receptor beta chains share one sample of origin, sequenced in a study of vaccination effects on CD4 cells after COVID-19. These TCRs' antigens remain unknown. Profiled with immunoSEQ multiplex PCR; TCRdb holds only in-frame clones, not every one. In the table there are approximately 22,000 clones, about three quarters of which are singletons. After expansion with viral peptide pools in the ViraFEST assay, antigen-specific CD4+ T cells were sequenced. Culturing for more than 9 days preceded CD4+ T cell isolation. Sequences were derived from CD4+ T cells from PBMCs cultured with HCoV-229E spike peptides, sampled before COVID-19 vaccination. These receptors were taken from a human donor who received a COVID-19 vaccine.

J is TRBJ1-5 and V is TRBV5-4; a weak D match, TRBD1 (6 bases). This CDR3 is 15 amino acids long. Germline V gives CDR1 SGHNT, CDR2 YYREEE (reference sequence). Deletions cut 0 bases from V and 2 bases from J, with 9 bases between. CDR3 protein: CASSLGGAGNQPQHF. The CDR3, as DNA: TGTGCCAGCAGCTTGGGGGGGGCCGGCAATCAGCCCCAGCATTTT.

The rearrangement joins TRBV7-9 to TRBJ2-3; a weak D match, TRBD2 (5 bases). The CDR3 is 16 amino acids. V lost 3 bases and J lost 1, with 14 bases in between. In germline, CDR1 is SEHNR, CDR2 FQNEAQ (reference sequence). CDR3 in amino acids: CASSFPLDGGTDTQYF. The CDR3 DNA reads TGTGCCAGCAGCTTCCCCCTGGACGGGGGCACAGATACGCAGTATTTT.

The genes are TRBV9 and TRBJ2-5; D remains unclear. V was cut by 0 bases and J by 5 bases, with 26 bases left in between. CDR1 is SGDLS and CDR2 is YYNGEE in the germline V gene. This CDR3 region has 19 residues. CDR3 DNA: TGTGCCAGCAGCGTAGGGTTGGGCGTGGTCAGGCGCGGCGCGGAGACCCAGTACTTC. This encodes CASSVGLGVVRRGAETQYF.

This chain connects TRBV19 to TRBJ1-4; D is undetermined. The CDR3 runs 14 residues. Trimming removed 5 bases from V and 4 bases from J, with 11 bases in between. Germline V gene data show CDR1 as LNHDA and CDR2 as SQIVND (reference sequence). The DNA of the CDR3 is TGTGCCAGTAGTCTGGGCAGTTATAATGAAAAACTGTTTTTT. Its translation: CASSLGSYNEKLFF.

This clone qualifies as medium-sized. The chain recombines TRBV6-6 with TRBJ1-1; D uncertain. The germline V gene has CDR1 MNHNY and CDR2 SVGAGI (reference sequence). CDR3 length: 15 residues. V was cut by 2 bases and J by 6 bases, with 16 bases left in between. DNA of the CDR3: TGTGCCAGCAGTTACGAATCACCCCGCCTCGCTGAAGCTTTCTTT. Translated: CASSYESPRLAEAFF.

This chain links TRBV15 with TRBJ1-6; tentative D call: TRBD1 (5 bases). Germline V gene sequence: CDR1 LNHNV, CDR2 YYDKDF (reference sequence). V dropped 6 bases and J dropped 9 bases, with 15 bases sitting between them. The CDR3 runs to 14 residues. The CDR3 loop is CATSTRQSGSPLHF. The CDR3 DNA is TGTGCCACCAGTACCCGACAGTCTGGTTCACCCCTCCACTTT.

The chain carries TRBV19 and TRBJ2-5, with D perhaps TRBD1 (6 bases). CDR1 and CDR2 (germline): LNHDA, SQIVND (reference sequence). Trimming pared 5 bases from V and 0 bases from J, leaving 10 bases between. This CDR3 has 14 residues. The chain's CDR3 is CASSVQGNQETQYF. CDR3 in DNA: TGTGCCAGTAGTGTACAGGGAAACCAAGAGACCCAGTACTTC.

This clone was recorded only once. The chain carries TRBV27 and TRBJ1-1; weak D call: TRBD1 (6 bases). Germline CDR1 is MNHEY and CDR2 is SMNVEV (reference sequence). The V and J ends lost 3 bases and 7 bases respectively, with 9 bases between them. This CDR3 comprises 12 residues. The CDR3 coding sequence is TGTGCCAGCAGTTTCGGAGGGGGTGAAGCTTTCTTT. This sequence encodes CASSFGGGEAFF.